The clone carrying this T cell receptor (beta chain) was found a few times. The antigen is undetermined. These data are taken from a study of vaccination and CD4 T cells after COVID-19. Study information: It was a median approximately 92 days after diagnosis, with a range of 35 to 161, that post-COVID samples were drawn.

Oncomine TCR Beta short-read sequencing was applied to DNA from cultured CD4+ T cells. Via MiXCR, TCRdb re-called the PCR reads, giving one row per CDR3 protein. Counted here are tens of thousands of distinct CDR3 sequences, under 40% occurring once; the ten biggest clones make up roughly 8.6%. The time point denotes: late sampling 161 to 241 days after vaccination in three convalescent patients. Stated treatment: approximately nine-day PBMC culture with coronavirus spike peptide pools or control peptides (ViraFEST assay). The CDR3 consists of 17 residues. The germline V gene has CDR1 SGHTA and CDR2 FQGNSA. V shed 1 base and J 2 bases; nucleotides not matched to a gene: 5.

The chain carries TRBV7-2 and TRBJ2-1; 10 nucleotides match TRBD1. Sequencing was performed on CD4+ T cells from blood, cultured in vitro, taken about 7 months after SARS-CoV-2 vaccination. This TCR derives from a human donor who had recovered from COVID-19. Written as DNA, the CDR3 is TGTGCCAGCAGCTTAGATAGTGGACAGGGGGCCTACAATGAGCAGTTCTTC. Translated, it gives CASSLDSGQGAYNEQFF.